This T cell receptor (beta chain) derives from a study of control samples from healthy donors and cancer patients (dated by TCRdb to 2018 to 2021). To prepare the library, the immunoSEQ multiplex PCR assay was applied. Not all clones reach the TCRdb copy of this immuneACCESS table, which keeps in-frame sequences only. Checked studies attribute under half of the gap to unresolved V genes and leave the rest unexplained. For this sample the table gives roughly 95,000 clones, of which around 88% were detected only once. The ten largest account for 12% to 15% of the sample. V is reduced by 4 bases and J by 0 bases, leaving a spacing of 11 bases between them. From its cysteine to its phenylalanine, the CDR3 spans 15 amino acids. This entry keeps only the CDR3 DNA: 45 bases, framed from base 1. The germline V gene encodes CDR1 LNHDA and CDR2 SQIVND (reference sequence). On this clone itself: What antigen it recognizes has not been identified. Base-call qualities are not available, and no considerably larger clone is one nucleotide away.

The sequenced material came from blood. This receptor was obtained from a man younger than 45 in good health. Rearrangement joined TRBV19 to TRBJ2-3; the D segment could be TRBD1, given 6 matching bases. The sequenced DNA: TGTGCCAGTAGTAGAGGACAGTATAGCACAGATACGCAGTATTTT. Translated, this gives CASSRGQYSTDTQYF.